These 30 T cell receptor beta chains came from one sample sequenced in a study of Ad26.COV2.S vaccination and SARS-CoV-2 variants. Here immunoSEQ multiplex PCR was the method, and the copy in TCRdb shows in-frame clones only, minus some. The sample shows 300,000 to 400,000 clones, roughly 90% of them seen only once. Treatment reported: some 20 received Ad26.COV2.S at low or high dose, single or two shots; about five received placebo; per-sample allocation not given. Vaccine and placebo recipients were sampled on day 63 after the first injection. This specimen consisted of peripheral blood, obtained in a trial of Ad26.COV2.S vaccine versus placebo. The receptors come from a person between 18 and 65 years old who received the Ad26.COV2.S COVID-19 vaccine or a placebo.

The chain couples TRBV5-6 to TRBJ2-7; TRBD1 agrees at 11 bases. This CDR3 is built from 15 residues. CDR1 is SGHDT and CDR2 is YYEEEE in the germline V gene. Germline trimming cut 3 bases from V and 3 bases from J; bases unmatched to any gene: 5. The CDR3 loop reads CASSYGTGGDYEQYF. For the CDR3, the DNA is TGTGCCAGCAGCTATGGGACAGGGGGGGACTACGAGCAGTACTTC. Based on the CDR3 plus reference TRBV5-6 and TRBJ2-7, the full variable domain is DAGVTQSPTHLIKTRGQQVTLRCSPKSGHDTVSWYQQALGQGPQFIFQYYEEEERQRGNFPDRFSGHQFPNYSSELNVNALLLGDSALYLCASSYGTGGDYEQYFGPGTRLTVT.

This chain joins TRBV6-2 or TRBV6-3 and TRBJ2-5; D unclear. The CDR3 is 12 amino acids. Trimming cost V 2 bases and J 1 base, with 2 bases left between them. CDR1 is MNHEY, CDR2 SVGEGT, per germline. CDR3 coding DNA: TGTGCCAGCAGTTACACCCAAGAGACCCAGTACTTC. Protein product: CASSYTQETQYF.

This clone was counted only a few times. The chain recombines TRBV21-1 with TRBJ2-5; whether TRBD1, the table's D call, matches the DNA was not checked. TRBV21-1 constitutes a pseudogene. The CDR3 is 15 residues long. The CDR3 coding sequence is TGTGCCAGCAGCAAACAAACGGGACAGGAAGAGACCCAGTACTTC. This gives the protein CASSKQTGQEETQYF.

The genes are TRBV7-8 and TRBJ2-3; no clear D. Between the trimmed V and J ends, which lost 5 bases and 3 bases, there was a span of 15 bases. Germline V gene lookup returns CDR1 SGHVS and CDR2 FQNEAQ. CDR3 size: 15 residues. CDR3 residues: CASSVRVLDTDTQYF. DNA of the CDR3: TGTGCCAGCAGCGTTAGGGTTTTGGATACAGATACGCAGTATTTT.

The V call is TRBV28, the J call TRBJ2-3, with TRBD1 as a possible D gene (6 bases). This CDR3 comprises 16 residues. Germline V gene lookup returns CDR1 MDHEN and CDR2 SYDVKM. V was clipped by 3 bases and J by 1 base, with 14 bases between them. The CDR3 is CASSFTGIGGTDTQYF. In nucleotides, the CDR3 is TGTGCCAGCAGTTTTACAGGGATCGGGGGCACAGATACGCAGTATTTT.

This chain connects TRBV3-1 (or the pseudogene TRBV3-2) to TRBJ2-1; 12 nucleotides line up with TRBD2. The germline CDR1 and CDR2 sequences are LGHDT and YNNKEL (reference sequence). The junction had 6 bases not matched to a gene; V was cut back by 0 bases and J by 12 bases. The CDR3 runs to 15 residues. Here the CDR3 reads CASSQENLAGGPQFF. Here the CDR3 DNA reads TGTGCCAGCAGCCAAGAGAACCTAGCGGGAGGGCCGCAGTTCTTC.

V and J are TRBV7-2 and TRBJ2-1; 10 bases are shared with TRBD2. Germline-derived CDR1 and CDR2 are SGHTA and FQGNSA. Trimming at V came to 3 bases and at J to 5 bases, leaving 7 bases not matched to a gene. The CDR3 contains 16 residues. The CDR3 loop reads CASSFPLAGVDNEQFF. The CDR3 DNA reads as TGTGCCAGCAGCTTTCCCCTAGCGGGAGTGGACAATGAGCAGTTCTTC.

The chain joins TRBV2 to TRBJ2-3, with D maybe TRBD2 (6 bases). V dropped 5 bases and J dropped 6 bases, with 21 bases sitting between them. Germline lookup yields CDR1 SNHLY and CDR2 FYNNEI. The CDR3 is 16 amino acids. As DNA, the CDR3 is TGTGCCAGCAGTCAGGGAGGACCTGCTGTCACCGATACGCAGTATTTT. Protein sequence: CASSQGGPAVTDTQYF.

This sequence joins TRBV25-1 and TRBJ1-5; 7 bases are shared with TRBD1. Germline V gives CDR1 MGHDK, CDR2 SYGVNS. This CDR3 has 14 residues. The V and J ends lost 5 bases and 3 bases, in that order; junction bases with no gene match: 4. The CDR3 loop is CASSQTGFNQPQHF. In DNA, the CDR3 is TGTGCCAGCAGTCAGACAGGGTTCAATCAGCCCCAGCATTTT.

The J gene is TRBJ1-6, the V gene TRBV7-2; no clear D. Germline CDR1 reads SGHTA; CDR2 reads FQGNSA. Trimming removed 1 base from V and 7 bases from J, with 8 bases in between. This CDR3 region has 14 residues. The CDR3 is CASSLDSSNSPLHF. CDR3 DNA sequence: TGTGCCAGCAGCTTAGACAGCTCAAATTCACCCCTCCACTTT.

The chain recombines TRBV25-1 with TRBJ2-7; the match to TRBD1 covers 9 bases. The CDR3 is 14 residues long. Losses at the gene ends were 6 bases for V and 2 bases for J; bases not matched to a gene: 5. Looked up from germline, CDR1 is MGHDK and CDR2 is SYGVNS. CDR3 loop: CASSRTGEAYEQYF. For the CDR3, the DNA is TGTGCCAGCAGCAGGACAGGGGAAGCCTACGAGCAGTACTTC.

The V gene is TRBV27, the J gene TRBJ2-3; the match to TRBD2 covers 9 bases. The V gene's germline CDR1 is MNHEY and CDR2 SMNVEV (reference sequence). V was clipped by 3 bases and J by 13 bases; unmatched bases: 14. This CDR3 is 15 amino acids long. The CDR3 loop is CASSLRAGLAHVEYF. In nucleotides, the CDR3 is TGTGCCAGCAGTTTGCGGGCGGGACTAGCCCATGTAGAGTATTTT.

The CDR3 nucleotides read TGTGCCAGTAGTACCGGGACTAGCCCCACCAAGCAGTTCTTC. This codes for CASSTGTSPTKQFF. The V and J genes are TRBV19 and TRBJ2-1; 9 bases match TRBD2. The J segment lost 11 bases and the V segment lost 4 bases, leaving 9 bases of the junction unmatched. CDR3 length: 14 amino acids. Germline CDR1 is LNHDA and CDR2 is SQIVND (reference sequence).

The chain links TRBV6-5 to TRBJ2-1, with 9 bases that match TRBD2. This CDR3 is 15 amino acids long. Germline V gene sequence: CDR1 MNHEY, CDR2 SVGAGI. The ends lost 2 bases at V and 3 bases at J; junction bases unmatched: 2. This CDR3 is CASSYATSGYNEQFF. CDR3 DNA sequence: TGTGCCAGCAGTTACGCGACTAGCGGCTACAATGAGCAGTTCTTC.

The chain joins TRBV7-8 to TRBJ1-3; D possibly corresponds to TRBD1 (5 bases). From germline, CDR1 is SGHVS and CDR2 FQNEAQ. The CDR3 is made up of 15 amino acids. With 4 bases removed from V and 3 bases from J, the gap between germline ends came to 13 bases. CDR3 in amino acids: CASSSGPGDGNTIYF. The CDR3 coding sequence is TGTGCCAGCAGCTCAGGGCCGGGAGATGGAAACACCATATATTTT.

Notes on this clone: The sample contains more than one DNA sequence encoding this CDR3. The rearrangement uses TRBV19 and TRBJ2-5; D is ambiguous. The CDR3 totals 14 residues. CDR1 and CDR2 from the germline V gene are LNHDA and SQIVND (reference sequence). V was clipped by 0 bases and J by 5 bases, with 10 bases between them. DNA of the CDR3: TGTGCCAGTAGTATAGATACGAACGGGGAGACCCAGTACTTC. Its translation: CASSIDTNGETQYF.

V gene TRBV7-9 combines with J gene TRBJ2-1, with 15 bases lining up with TRBD2. V lost 3 bases to trimming and J lost 7 bases; unmatched junction nucleotides: 4. Germline CDR1 SEHNR, CDR2 FQNEAQ (reference sequence). The CDR3 runs to 16 residues. The CDR3 spells CASSFGLAGGTNEQFF. DNA of the CDR3: TGTGCCAGCAGCTTCGGACTAGCGGGAGGGACGAATGAGCAGTTCTTC.

The V gene is TRBV11-2, the J gene TRBJ1-2; D gene ambiguous. Germline V CDR1 and CDR2: SGHAT, FQNNGV. V was clipped by 5 bases and J by 2 bases, with 6 bases between them. CDR3 length: 12 amino acids. The CDR3 reads CASSPVNYGYTF. As DNA, the CDR3 is TGTGCCAGCAGCCCCGTCAACTATGGCTACACCTTC.

The chain is built from TRBV28 and TRBJ1-2; D gene ambiguous. The V gene's germline CDR1 is MDHEN and CDR2 SYDVKM. The CDR3 has 12 residues. V gave up 8 bases and J gave up 2 bases, with 9 bases separating them. CDR3 DNA sequence: TGTGCCAGCCTTCGGGGAAACTATGGCTACACCTTC. Protein sequence: CASLRGNYGYTF.

The genes are TRBV12-3 or TRBV12-4 and TRBJ1-5; perhaps TRBD1 as D (6 bases). The CDR3 extends over 13 amino acids. Trimming pared 6 bases from V and 4 bases from J, leaving 10 bases between. The CDR3 DNA reads TGTGCCAGCAGGCGGACAGCTAATCAGCCCCAGCATTTT. Translation gives CASRRTANQPQHF.

The rearrangement links TRBV28 to TRBJ1-1; D may be TRBD1 (5 bases). The V end lost 4 bases, the J end lost 11 bases, and 14 bases lay between the germline ends. This CDR3 contains 12 residues. Germline loops: CDR1 MDHEN, CDR2 SYDVKM. CDR3 amino acids: CASSSQGPGAFF. DNA for the CDR3: TGTGCCAGCAGTTCCCAGGGCCCGGGGGCTTTCTTT. Looking up the rest from reference TRBV28 and TRBJ1-1 gives the full variable domain: DVKVTQSSRYLVKRTGEKVFLECVQDMDHENMFWYRQDPGLGLRLIYFSYDVKMKEKGDIPEGYSVSREKKERFSLILESASTNQTSMYLCASSSQGPGAFFGQGTRLTVV.

The count of this clone is one. The CDR3 loop reads CASSPPGGDRGVLPSNQPQHF. The CDR3 DNA sequence: TGTGCCAGCTCACCACCAGGAGGGGACAGGGGGGTTTTGCCTAGCAATCAGCCCCAGCATTTT. The chain couples TRBV18 to TRBJ1-5; 11 positions match TRBD1. The CDR3 consists of 21 residues. The J segment lost 0 bases and the V segment lost 0 bases, leaving 13 bases of the junction unmatched. The germline V gene has CDR1 KGHSH and CDR2 LQKENI. The full variable domain, its missing parts supplied by reference TRBV18 and TRBJ1-5, is NAGVMQNPRHLVRRRGQEARLRCSPMKGHSHVYWYRQLPEEGLKFMVYLQKENIIDESGMPKERFSAEFPKEGPSILRIQQVVRGDSAAYFCASSPPGGDRGVLPSNQPQHFGDGTRLSIL.

V is TRBV19 and J is TRBJ2-3, with TRBD2 matching over 13 bases. V lost 4 bases, J lost 4 bases, and 14 bases stayed unmatched. CDR3 length: 19 amino acids. Germline V gives CDR1 LNHDA, CDR2 SQIVND (reference sequence). CDR3 in amino acids: CASSTRTYLLAGGPDTQYF. The CDR3 DNA reads TGTGCCAGTAGTACGCGGACATACCTACTAGCGGGGGGGCCAGATACGCAGTATTTT.

A few counts support this clone. Here the CDR3 DNA reads TGTGCCAGCAGCTTGGCAGGGAGCAATCAGCCCCAGCATTTT. Translating it yields CASSLAGSNQPQHF. The chain uses TRBV5-6 and TRBJ1-5; D possibly corresponds to TRBD1 (5 bases). Trimming left V 0 bases short and J 1 base short, with 5 bases between. The germline V gene has CDR1 SGHDT and CDR2 YYEEEE. CDR3 length: 14 residues.

V usage is TRBV28 and J usage is TRBJ2-7; 9 bases map to TRBD1. This CDR3 is built from 15 residues. The germline V gene encodes CDR1 MDHEN and CDR2 SYDVKM. V lost 4 bases and J lost 4; bases outside the gene matches: 8. CDR3 bases: TGTGCCAGCAGTTCCGGGGACAGGGTAGTATACGAGCAGTACTTC. Translation gives CASSSGDRVVYEQYF.

The rearrangement uses TRBV24-1 and TRBJ2-1; 9 positions match TRBD2. V dropped 5 bases and J dropped 10; count of bases not matched to a gene: 8. The length of the CDR3 is 14 residues. The V gene's germline CDR1 is KGHDR and CDR2 SFDVKD. CDR3 sequence: CATSALTSGVEQFF. CDR3 bases: TGTGCCACCAGTGCCCTGACTAGCGGAGTAGAGCAGTTCTTC.

The V and J genes are TRBV7-9 and TRBJ2-1, with a possible D match to TRBD1 (5 bases). Per the germline V gene, CDR1 is SEHNR and CDR2 is FQNEAQ (reference sequence). The CDR3 is 14 amino acids. The germline V and J ends were trimmed by 8 bases and 4 bases, with 15 bases remaining between them. CDR3 nucleotide sequence: TGTGCCAGCTCCGGCCAGGGATCTTACAATGAGCAGTTCTTC. It is translated as CASSGQGSYNEQFF. The complete variable domain, with remaining parts taken from reference TRBV7-9 and TRBJ2-1, reads DTGVSQNPRHKITKRGQNVTFRCDPISEHNRLYWYRQTLGQGPEFLTYFQNEAQLEKSRLLSDRFSAERPKGSFSTLEIQRTEQGDSAMYLCASSGQGSYNEQFFGPGTRLTVL.

V gene TRBV18 combines with J gene TRBJ2-7, with D tentatively TRBD1 (5 bases). Germline V gene lookup returns CDR1 KGHSH and CDR2 LQKENI. Trimming stripped 3 bases from V and 4 bases from J, with 10 bases between. This CDR3 region has 13 residues. Here the CDR3 reads CASSPGAVYEQYF. The CDR3, as DNA: TGTGCCAGCTCACCTGGGGCAGTTTACGAGCAGTACTTC.

V is TRBV5-4 and J is TRBJ1-2; D is uncertain. Germline V lookup: CDR1 SGHNT, CDR2 YYREEE (reference sequence). Trimming left V 4 bases short and J 4 bases short, with 11 bases between. The CDR3 length is 13 residues. CDR3 in DNA: TGTGCCAGCAGCGTGGACGGACTCTATGGCTACACCTTC. Protein: CASSVDGLYGYTF.

The CDR3 sequence: CAISDIQGQVYEQYF. DNA for the CDR3: TGTGCCATCAGTGACATACAGGGACAAGTGTACGAGCAGTACTTC. The gene calls are TRBV10-3 and TRBJ2-7; tentatively, D is TRBD1 (6 bases). V was shortened by 3 bases and J by 4 bases, with 16 bases between the two germline ends. Germline-derived CDR1 and CDR2 are ENHRY and SYGVKD. CDR3 length: 15 residues.